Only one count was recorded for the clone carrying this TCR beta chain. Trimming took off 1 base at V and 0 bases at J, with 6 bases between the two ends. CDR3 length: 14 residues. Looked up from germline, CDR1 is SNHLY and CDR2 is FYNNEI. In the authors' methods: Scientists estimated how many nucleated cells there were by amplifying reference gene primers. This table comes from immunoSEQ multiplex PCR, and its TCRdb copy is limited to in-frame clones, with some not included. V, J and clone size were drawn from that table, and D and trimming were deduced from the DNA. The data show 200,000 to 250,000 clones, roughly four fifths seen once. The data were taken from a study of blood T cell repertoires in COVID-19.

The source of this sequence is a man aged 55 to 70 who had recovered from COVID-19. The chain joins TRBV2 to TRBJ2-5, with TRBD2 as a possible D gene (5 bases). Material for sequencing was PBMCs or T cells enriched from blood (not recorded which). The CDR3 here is CASSEGEYQETQYF. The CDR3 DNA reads TGTGCCAGCAGTGAAGGGGAGTACCAAGAGACCCAGTACTTC. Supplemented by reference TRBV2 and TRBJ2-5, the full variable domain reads EPEVTQTPSHQVTQMGQEVILRCVPISNHLYFYWYRQILGQKVEFLVSFYNNEISEKSEIFDDQFSVERPDGSNFTLKIRSTKLEDSAMYFCASSEGEYQETQYFGPGTRLLVL.